This TCR beta chain derives from a study of cytotoxic CD8 clonotypes in ibrutinib-treated CLL. The overall study: Responses: 24 partial, 2 complete; after median 68 months, about 15 stayed remitted, roughly 12 progressed. Once patients had received a median approximately twelve months of treatment, range 6 to 36, response samples were obtained.

Study-wide points: At progression, clonality fell back toward baseline after rising at ibrutinib response. The study sampled sustained-remission and progressing patients at different times.

The germline V gene has CDR1 SNHLY and CDR2 FYNNEI. The CDR3 loop spans 16 amino acids. The junction had 4 bases not matched to a gene; V was cut back by 5 bases and J by 1 base. Note on this clone: The antigen remains unidentified.

The table came from immunoSEQ multiplex PCR; TCRdb's copy has only in-frame clones and leaves some out. Counted here are more than 110,000 clones, more than 75% occurring once; the ten biggest clones make up 7.6%. The source material was PBMCs, sampled after 36 months of ibrutinib treatment. The TCR sequence derives from a human donor with chronic lymphocytic leukemia. The rearrangement uses TRBV2 and TRBJ2-2; 10 bases agree with TRBD2. In DNA form, the CDR3 reads TGTGCCAGCAGTAAACGGACTAGCGGGAACACCGGGGAGCTGTTTTTT. Protein product: CASSKRTSGNTGELFF.